The 17 T cell receptor beta chains in this list originate from one sample, sequenced in a study of blood T cell repertoires in COVID-19. The protocol was immunoSEQ multiplex PCR, while the TCRdb copy is restricted to in-frame clones and leaves out a portion. The profile covers fewer than 70,000 clones, with around 80% appearing a single time and approximately 5.6% taken by the ten largest. Sequences were obtained from peripheral blood. These receptors came from a woman aged 60-75 years with acute or convalescent COVID-19.

V usage is TRBV6-6 and J usage is TRBJ1-2; possible D gene TRBD1, 6 bases. This CDR3 is 15 amino acids long. V lost 7 bases and J lost 2, with 17 bases in between. CDR1 is MNHNY, CDR2 SVGAGI, per germline (reference sequence). The chain's CDR3 is CASTRAGTQNYGYTF. As DNA, the CDR3 is TGTGCCAGCACCAGGGCCGGGACACAAAACTATGGCTACACCTTC.

This clone was counted at least ten times. V is TRBV15 and J is TRBJ2-7; 12 nucleotides align to TRBD2. This CDR3 contains 17 residues. With 0 bases clipped from V and 3 bases from J, the junction kept 6 bases outside the gene matches. CDR1 and CDR2 (germline): LNHNV, YYDKDF (reference sequence). CDR3 region: CATSRETSGGPHYEQYF. The CDR3 region has the DNA TGTGCCACCAGCAGAGAGACTAGCGGGGGTCCCCACTACGAGCAGTACTTC.

V usage is TRBV7-9 and J usage is TRBJ2-3; tentative D call: TRBD2 (6 bases). Germline V gene sequence: CDR1 SEHNR, CDR2 FQNEAQ (reference sequence). The CDR3 extends over 17 amino acids. Deletions cut 1 base from V and 1 base from J, with 15 bases between. CDR3 in amino acids: CASSLGGLFPGTDTQYF. The CDR3 nucleotides are TGTGCCAGCAGCTTAGGGGGACTTTTCCCTGGCACAGATACGCAGTATTTT.

This chain's CDR3 is CASSPTGNQPQHF. The CDR3 bases are TGTGCCAGCAGTCCCACGGGGAATCAGCCCCAGCATTTT. The chain uses TRBV12-3 or TRBV12-4 and TRBJ1-5; D ambiguous. V lost 5 bases and J lost 4, with 9 bases in between. The length of the CDR3 is 13 residues.

The chain joins TRBV5-4 to TRBJ2-5; D is perhaps TRBD2 (5 bases). Germline assignment: CDR1 SGHNT and CDR2 YYREEE (reference sequence). Trimming left V 4 bases short and J 4 bases short, with 17 bases between. This CDR3 spans 15 amino acids. The CDR3 DNA follows: TGTGCCAGCAGCCAGCGGTCCGAGGGAGTAGAGACCCAGTACTTC. Translated: CASSQRSEGVETQYF.

V is TRBV24-1 and J is TRBJ1-4; 7 positions match TRBD1. The CDR3 is made up of 16 amino acids. Trimming cost V 5 bases and J 0 bases; bases outside gene matches: 5. Germline CDR1 and CDR2: KGHDR and SFDVKD. The CDR3 protein is CATSGGGQATNEKLFF. In DNA form, the CDR3 reads TGTGCCACCAGTGGGGGCGGACAGGCAACTAATGAAAAACTGTTTTTT.

The rearrangement uses TRBV4-2 and TRBJ2-3; tentatively, D is TRBD1 (6 bases). The CDR3 runs to 16 residues. Germline CDR1 is LGHNA and CDR2 is YNFKEQ. V dropped 0 bases and J dropped 6 bases, with 16 bases sitting between them. The DNA for the CDR3 is TGTGCCAGCAGCCAAGAGAGGGGGACCCAGGTGGATACGCAGTATTTT. Protein sequence: CASSQERGTQVDTQYF.

The rearrangement uses TRBV7-7 and TRBJ2-3, with 12 bases fitting TRBD2. In germline, CDR1 is SSHAT, CDR2 FNYEAQ (reference sequence). Germline trimming cut 1 base from V and 6 bases from J; bases unmatched to any gene: 5. CDR3 length: 16 amino acids. The CDR3 protein is CASSLGLAGAGDTQYF. The CDR3 coding sequence is TGTGCCAGCAGCTTAGGACTAGCGGGGGCCGGGGATACGCAGTATTTT.

V usage is TRBV7-7 and J usage is TRBJ1-3; 7 bases line up with TRBD1. Germline V gives CDR1 SSHAT, CDR2 FNYEAQ (reference sequence). This CDR3 has 16 residues. V was clipped by 5 bases and J by 0 bases; unmatched bases: 7. The CDR3, as DNA: TGTGCCAGCAGCCTAGGGACAGCAAACTCTGGAAACACCATATATTTT. Its protein product is CASSLGTANSGNTIYF.

The V and J genes are TRBV24-1 and TRBJ2-7, with 9 nucleotides matching TRBD1. V lost 3 bases and J lost 6; bases outside the gene matches: 17. Germline V gene sequence: CDR1 KGHDR, CDR2 SFDVKD. CDR3 length: 18 residues. The CDR3 nucleotides are TGTGCCACCAGTGATATAAGTCCCGGGACAGGGACAAGATGCGAGCAGTACTTC. Amino acids: CATSDISPGTGTRCEQYF.

This chain's CDR3 is CASSVAGQGGEKLFF. Written as DNA, the CDR3 is TGTGCCAGCAGCGTAGCCGGACAGGGGGGTGAAAAACTGTTTTTT. The chain couples TRBV9 to TRBJ1-4, with 10 bases matching TRBD1. Germline V gives CDR1 SGDLS, CDR2 YYNGEE. This CDR3 is built from 15 residues. Trimming took 0 bases from V and 7 from J; bases not matched to a gene: 3.

In its sample, this clone was seen once. CDR3 protein: CAITKTGDTEAFF. CDR3 nucleotides: TGTGCCATCACCAAGACAGGGGACACTGAAGCTTTCTTT. This rearrangement joins TRBV10-3 to TRBJ1-1, with 8 bases lining up with TRBD1. The ends lost 7 bases at V and 3 bases at J; junction bases unmatched: 4. The CDR3 contains 13 residues. From germline, CDR1 is ENHRY and CDR2 SYGVKD.

V and J are TRBV3-1 (or the pseudogene TRBV3-2) and TRBJ2-7; D uncertain. This CDR3 has 13 residues. Trimming cost V 1 base and J 6 bases, with 10 bases left between them. CDR1 and CDR2 from the germline V gene are LGHDT and YNNKEL (reference sequence). The CDR3 region has the DNA TGTGCCAGCAGCCAAGGGCAGAAATCCGAGCAGTACTTC. Its translation is CASSQGQKSEQYF.

The chain couples TRBV2 to TRBJ1-4; possible D gene TRBD1, 6 bases. Per the germline V gene, CDR1 is SNHLY and CDR2 is FYNNEI. The CDR3 consists of 16 residues. V lost 7 bases, J lost 0 bases, and 15 bases lay in between. For the CDR3, the DNA is TGTGCCAGCACTAGAGGACAGTCACCAACTAATGAAAAACTGTTTTTT. It encodes CASTRGQSPTNEKLFF.

The chain employs TRBV3-1 (or the pseudogene TRBV3-2) and TRBJ1-6; the D is unclear. V was shortened by 6 bases and J by 5 bases, with 20 bases between the two germline ends. The CDR3 totals 17 residues. The germline V gene encodes CDR1 LGHDT and CDR2 YNNKEL (reference sequence). The CDR3 coding sequence is TGTGCCAGCAGTGATGCCCCGTCTGCAGTCAATAATTCACCCCTCCACTTT. Residues: CASSDAPSAVNNSPLHF.

This chain connects TRBV6-5 to TRBJ2-7; 10 bases are shared with TRBD2. The V and J ends lost 10 bases and 0 bases, in that order; junction bases with no gene match: 6. Germline V gene data show CDR1 as MNHEY and CDR2 as SVGAGI. The CDR3 has 14 amino acids. CDR3 DNA sequence: TGTGCCACCGAAACTAGCGGGGCCTCCTACGAGCAGTACTTC. Amino acids: CATETSGASYEQYF.

The J gene is TRBJ1-3, the V gene TRBV7-9, with 7 bases aligning to TRBD1. Losses at the gene ends were 6 bases for V and 2 bases for J; bases not matched to a gene: 10. The CDR3 spans 16 residues. Germline V gene data show CDR1 as SEHNR and CDR2 as FQNEAQ (reference sequence). The CDR3 nucleotides are TGTGCCAGCAGACATACAACAGGGGCCGCTGGAAACACCATATATTTT. This codes for CASRHTTGAAGNTIYF. The whole variable domain, filled in from reference TRBV7-9 and TRBJ1-3, reads DTGVSQNPRHKITKRGQNVTFRCDPISEHNRLYWYRQTLGQGPEFLTYFQNEAQLEKSRLLSDRFSAERPKGSFSTLEIQRTEQGDSAMYLCASRHTTGAAGNTIYFGEGSWLTVV.